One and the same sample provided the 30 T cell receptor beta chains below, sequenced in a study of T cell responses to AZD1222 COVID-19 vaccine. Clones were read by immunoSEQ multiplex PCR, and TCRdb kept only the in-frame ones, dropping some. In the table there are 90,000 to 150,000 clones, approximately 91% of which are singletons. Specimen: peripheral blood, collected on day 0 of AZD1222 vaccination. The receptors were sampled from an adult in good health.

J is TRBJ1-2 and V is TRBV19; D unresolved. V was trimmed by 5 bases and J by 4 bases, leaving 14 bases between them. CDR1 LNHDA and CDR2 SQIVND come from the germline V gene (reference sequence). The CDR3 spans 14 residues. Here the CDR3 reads CASSPAGGGYGYTF. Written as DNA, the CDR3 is TGTGCCAGTAGTCCCGCCGGTGGAGGCTATGGCTACACCTTC.

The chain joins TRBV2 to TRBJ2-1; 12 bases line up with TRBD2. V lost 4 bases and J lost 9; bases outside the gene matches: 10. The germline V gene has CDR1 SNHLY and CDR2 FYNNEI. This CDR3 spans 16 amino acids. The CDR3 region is CASSVLGLAGGGEQFF. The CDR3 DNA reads TGTGCCAGCAGTGTGCTAGGGCTAGCGGGAGGGGGTGAGCAGTTCTTC.

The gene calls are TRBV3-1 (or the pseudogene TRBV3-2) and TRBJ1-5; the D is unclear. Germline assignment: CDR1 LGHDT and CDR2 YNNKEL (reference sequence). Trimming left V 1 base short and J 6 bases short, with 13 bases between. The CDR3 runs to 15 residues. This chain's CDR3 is CASSQGLILGQPQHF. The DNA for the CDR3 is TGTGCCAGCAGCCAAGGCCTAATTTTGGGTCAGCCCCAGCATTTT.

Written as DNA, the CDR3 is TGTGCCAGCAGCCGGGGGGCTAGCGGGGAGACCCAGTACTTC. It translates to CASSRGASGETQYF. The gene calls are TRBV5-4 and TRBJ2-5; 8 nucleotides align to TRBD2. Looked up from germline, CDR1 is SGHNT and CDR2 is YYREEE (reference sequence). Germline trimming cut 4 bases from V and 5 bases from J; bases unmatched to any gene: 7. This CDR3 spans 14 amino acids.

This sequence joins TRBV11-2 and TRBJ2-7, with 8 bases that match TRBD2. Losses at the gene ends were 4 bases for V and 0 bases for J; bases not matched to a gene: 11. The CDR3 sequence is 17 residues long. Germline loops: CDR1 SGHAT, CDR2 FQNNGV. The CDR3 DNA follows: TGTGCCAGCAGCTCCTTCGCCGGGACTAGGGACTCCTACGAGCAGTACTTC. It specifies CASSSFAGTRDSYEQYF.

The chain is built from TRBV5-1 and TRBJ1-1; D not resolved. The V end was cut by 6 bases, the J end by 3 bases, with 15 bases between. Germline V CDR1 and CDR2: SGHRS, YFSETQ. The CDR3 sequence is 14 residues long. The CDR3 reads CASTEEGLDTEAFF. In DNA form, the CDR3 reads TGCGCCAGCACCGAAGAAGGTTTGGACACTGAAGCTTTCTTT.

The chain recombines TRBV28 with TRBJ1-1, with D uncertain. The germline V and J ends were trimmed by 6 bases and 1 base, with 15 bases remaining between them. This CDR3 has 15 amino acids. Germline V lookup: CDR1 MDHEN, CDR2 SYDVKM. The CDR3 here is CASSSDPTENTEAFF. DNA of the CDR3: TGTGCCAGCAGCTCAGACCCCACAGAGAACACTGAAGCTTTCTTT.

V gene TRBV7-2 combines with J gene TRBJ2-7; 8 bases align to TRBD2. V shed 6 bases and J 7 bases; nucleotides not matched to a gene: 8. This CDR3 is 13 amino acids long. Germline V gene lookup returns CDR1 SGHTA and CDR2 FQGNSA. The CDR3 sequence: CASRLGLAREQYF. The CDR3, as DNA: TGTGCCAGCAGGCTAGGACTAGCCCGAGAGCAGTACTTC.

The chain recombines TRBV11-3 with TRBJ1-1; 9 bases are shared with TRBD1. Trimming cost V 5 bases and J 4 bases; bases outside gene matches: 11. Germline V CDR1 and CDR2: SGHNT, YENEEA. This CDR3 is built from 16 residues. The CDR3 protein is CASSVGTGRGATEAFF. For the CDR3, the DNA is TGTGCCAGCAGCGTTGGGACAGGGAGAGGGGCCACTGAAGCTTTCTTT.

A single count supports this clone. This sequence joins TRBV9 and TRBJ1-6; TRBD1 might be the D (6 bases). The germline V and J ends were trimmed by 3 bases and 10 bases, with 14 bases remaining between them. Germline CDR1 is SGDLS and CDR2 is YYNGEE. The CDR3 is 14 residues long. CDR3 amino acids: CASSAGGAGSPLHF. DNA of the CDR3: TGTGCCAGCAGCGCGGGGGGGGCTGGCTCACCCCTCCACTTT.

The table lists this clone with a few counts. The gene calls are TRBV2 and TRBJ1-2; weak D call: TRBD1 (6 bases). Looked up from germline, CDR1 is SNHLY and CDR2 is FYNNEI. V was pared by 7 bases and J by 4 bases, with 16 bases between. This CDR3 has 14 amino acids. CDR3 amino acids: CASKGRGGGYGYTF. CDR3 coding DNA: TGTGCCAGCAAAGGCCGAGGGGGTGGCTATGGCTACACCTTC.

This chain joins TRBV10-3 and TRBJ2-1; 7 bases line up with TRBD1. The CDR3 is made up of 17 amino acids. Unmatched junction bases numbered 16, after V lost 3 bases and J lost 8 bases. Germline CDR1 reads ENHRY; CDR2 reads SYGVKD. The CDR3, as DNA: TGTGCCATCAGTGACCCCGGATCAGGGGGACCGCCCGATGAGCAGTTCTTC. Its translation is CAISDPGSGGPPDEQFF.

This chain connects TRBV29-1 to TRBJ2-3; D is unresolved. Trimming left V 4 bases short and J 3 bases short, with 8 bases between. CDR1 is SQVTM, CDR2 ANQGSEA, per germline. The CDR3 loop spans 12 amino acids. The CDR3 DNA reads TGCAGCGTTGGGTCAGGAACAGATACGCAGTATTTT. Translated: CSVGSGTDTQYF.

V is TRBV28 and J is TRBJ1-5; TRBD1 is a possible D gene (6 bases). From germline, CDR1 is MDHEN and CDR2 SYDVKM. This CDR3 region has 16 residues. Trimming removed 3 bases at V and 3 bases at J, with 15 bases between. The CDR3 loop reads CASSFGGGLLNQPQHF. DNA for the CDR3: TGTGCCAGCAGTTTTGGCGGGGGGCTCCTCAATCAGCCCCAGCATTTT.

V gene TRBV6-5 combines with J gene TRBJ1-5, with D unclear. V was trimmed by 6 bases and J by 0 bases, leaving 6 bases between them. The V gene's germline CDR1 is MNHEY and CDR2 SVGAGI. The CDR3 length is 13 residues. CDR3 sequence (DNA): TGTGCCAGCAGAGAGACTAGCAATCAGCCCCAGCATTTT. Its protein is CASRETSNQPQHF.

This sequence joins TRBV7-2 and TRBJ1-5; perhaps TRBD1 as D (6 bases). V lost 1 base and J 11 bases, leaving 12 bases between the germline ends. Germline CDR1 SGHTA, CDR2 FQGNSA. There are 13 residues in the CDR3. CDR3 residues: CASSLERDTAQHF. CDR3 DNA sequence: TGTGCCAGCAGCTTAGAGCGGGACACGGCCCAGCATTTT.

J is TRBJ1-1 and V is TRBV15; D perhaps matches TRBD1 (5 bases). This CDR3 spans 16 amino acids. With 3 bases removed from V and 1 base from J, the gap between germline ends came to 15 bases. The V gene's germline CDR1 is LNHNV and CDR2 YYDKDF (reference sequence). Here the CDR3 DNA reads TGTGCCACCAGCAGGGGACTAGGGACGGGGAACACTGAAGCTTTCTTT. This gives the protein CATSRGLGTGNTEAFF.

CDR3 DNA sequence: TGTGCCAGCAGCCGGGACAGGGGACTGGATGAGCAGTTCTTC. Encoded protein: CASSRDRGLDEQFF. The chain uses TRBV6-5 and TRBJ2-1; 10 bases fit TRBD1. The V segment lost 6 bases and the J segment 8 bases; nucleotides outside the gene matches: 7. Germline CDR1 reads MNHEY; CDR2 reads SVGAGI. CDR3 length: 14 residues.

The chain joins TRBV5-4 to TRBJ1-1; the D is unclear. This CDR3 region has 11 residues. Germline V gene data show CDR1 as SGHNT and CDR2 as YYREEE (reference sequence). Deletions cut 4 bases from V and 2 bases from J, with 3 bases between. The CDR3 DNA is TGTGCCAGCAGCCAAAACACTGAAGCTTTCTTT. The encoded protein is CASSQNTEAFF.

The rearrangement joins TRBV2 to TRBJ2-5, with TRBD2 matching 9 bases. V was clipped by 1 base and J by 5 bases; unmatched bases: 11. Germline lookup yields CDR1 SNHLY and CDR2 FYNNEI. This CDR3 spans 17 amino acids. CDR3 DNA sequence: TGTGCCAGCAGTGAAGGAGGCGGGAGGGCGATAGGGGAGACCCAGTACTTC. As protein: CASSEGGGRAIGETQYF.

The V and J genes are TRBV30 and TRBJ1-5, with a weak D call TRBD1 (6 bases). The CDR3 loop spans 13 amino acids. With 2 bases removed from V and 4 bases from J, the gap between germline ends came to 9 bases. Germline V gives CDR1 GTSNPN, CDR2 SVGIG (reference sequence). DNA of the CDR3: TGTGCCTGGAGTCTCCAGGGGAATCAGCCCCAGCATTTT. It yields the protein CAWSLQGNQPQHF.

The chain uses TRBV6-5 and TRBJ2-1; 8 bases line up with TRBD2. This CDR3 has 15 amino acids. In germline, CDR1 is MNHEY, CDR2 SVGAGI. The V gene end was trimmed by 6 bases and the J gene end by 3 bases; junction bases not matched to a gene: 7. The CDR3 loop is CASSARTSLYNEQFF. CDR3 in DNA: TGTGCCAGCAGCGCCAGGACTAGCCTCTACAATGAGCAGTTCTTC.

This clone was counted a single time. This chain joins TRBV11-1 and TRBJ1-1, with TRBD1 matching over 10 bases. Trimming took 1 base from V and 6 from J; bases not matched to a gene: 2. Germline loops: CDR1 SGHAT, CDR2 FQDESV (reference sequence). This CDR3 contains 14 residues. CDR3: CASSLVTGGPEAFF. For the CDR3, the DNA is TGTGCCAGCAGCTTAGTGACAGGGGGCCCTGAAGCTTTCTTT.

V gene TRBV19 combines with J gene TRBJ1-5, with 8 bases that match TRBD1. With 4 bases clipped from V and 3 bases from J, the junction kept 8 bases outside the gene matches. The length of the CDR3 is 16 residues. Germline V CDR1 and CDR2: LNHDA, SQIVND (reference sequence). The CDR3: CASSRGGTGTNQPQHF. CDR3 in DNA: TGTGCCAGTAGTAGGGGGGGGACAGGAACCAATCAGCCCCAGCATTTT.

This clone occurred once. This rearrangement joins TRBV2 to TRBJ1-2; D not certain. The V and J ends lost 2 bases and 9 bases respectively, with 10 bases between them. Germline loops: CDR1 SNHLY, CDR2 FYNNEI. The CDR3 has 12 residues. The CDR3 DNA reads TGTGCCAGCAGTGAATTCATCCGCCGCTACACCTTC. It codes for CASSEFIRRYTF.

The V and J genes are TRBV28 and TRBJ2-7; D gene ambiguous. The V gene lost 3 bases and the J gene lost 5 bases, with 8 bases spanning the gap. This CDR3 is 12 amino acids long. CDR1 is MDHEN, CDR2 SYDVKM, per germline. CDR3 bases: TGTGCCAGCAGTTTCGTAGGGCACGAGCAGTACTTC. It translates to CASSFVGHEQYF.

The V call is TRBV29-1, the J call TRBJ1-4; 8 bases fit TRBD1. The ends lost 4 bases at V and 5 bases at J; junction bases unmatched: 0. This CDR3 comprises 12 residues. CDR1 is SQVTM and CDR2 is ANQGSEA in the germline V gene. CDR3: CSVGTGNEKLFF. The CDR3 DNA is TGCAGCGTTGGGACAGGGAATGAAAAACTGTTTTTT.

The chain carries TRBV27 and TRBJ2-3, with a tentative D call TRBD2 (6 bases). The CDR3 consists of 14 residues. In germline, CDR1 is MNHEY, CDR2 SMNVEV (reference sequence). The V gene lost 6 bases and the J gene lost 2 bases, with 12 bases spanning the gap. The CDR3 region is CASSRDWVTDTQYF. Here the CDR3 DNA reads TGTGCCAGCAGCCGGGACTGGGTCACAGATACGCAGTATTTT.

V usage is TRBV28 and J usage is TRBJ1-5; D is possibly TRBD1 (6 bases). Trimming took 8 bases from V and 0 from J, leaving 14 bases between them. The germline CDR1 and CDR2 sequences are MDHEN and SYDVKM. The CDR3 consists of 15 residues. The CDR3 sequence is CASASGGGSNQPQHF. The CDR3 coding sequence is TGTGCCAGCGCCTCGGGGGGCGGTAGCAATCAGCCCCAGCATTTT.

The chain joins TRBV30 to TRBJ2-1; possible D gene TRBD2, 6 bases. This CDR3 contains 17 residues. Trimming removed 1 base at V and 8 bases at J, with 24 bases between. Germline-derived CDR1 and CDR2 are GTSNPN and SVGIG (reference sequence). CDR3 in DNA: TGTGCCTGGAGTGACGCCAGAGGAGGGTGGTACCGGGATGAGCAGTTCTTC. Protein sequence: CAWSDARGGWYRDEQFF. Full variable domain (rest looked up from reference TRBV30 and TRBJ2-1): SQTIHQWPATLVQPVGSPLSLECTVEGTSNPNLYWYRQAAGRGLQLLFYSVGIGQISSEVPQNLSASRPQDRQFILSSKKLLLSDSGFYLCAWSDARGGWYRDEQFFGPGTRLTVL.